One sample yielded the 31 T cell receptor beta chains listed below, sequenced in a study of vaccination effects on CD4 cells after COVID-19. Antigen specificity for these receptors is unknown. Assay used: immunoSEQ multiplex PCR; TCRdb lists only in-frame clones, some missing. Seen here are about 59,000 clones, under 80% observed once, and the top ten hold 2%. CD4+ T cells specific for antigen were expanded with viral peptide pools by the ViraFEST assay before sequencing. With approximately 9 days of culture completed, CD4+ T cells were isolated. Each participant was given two doses of one vaccine (BNT162b2 or mRNA-1273). The sample consisted of CD4+ T cells from PBMCs cultured with HCoV-OC43 spike peptides, taken after COVID-19 vaccination. Regarding subset: HCoV-OC43 spike overlapping peptide pool stimulation. These receptors were collected from a human donor who received a COVID-19 vaccine.

This clone was picked up one time. The chain recombines TRBV19 with TRBJ2-5; tentative D call: TRBD1 (5 bases). Per germline, CDR1 LNHDA and CDR2 SQIVND (reference sequence). The V end lost 2 bases, the J end lost 5 bases, and 12 bases lay between the germline ends. This CDR3 comprises 14 residues. As DNA, the CDR3 is TGTGCCAGTAGTATACAGGGTAGGCAGGAGACCCAGTACTTC. This translates into CASSIQGRQETQYF. Based on the CDR3 plus reference TRBV19 and TRBJ2-5, the full variable domain is DGGITQSPKYLFRKEGQNVTLSCEQNLNHDAMYWYRQDPGQGLRLIYYSQIVNDFQKGDIAEGYSVSREKKESFPLTVTSAQKNPTAFYLCASSIQGRQETQYFGPGTRLLVL.

A single count supports this clone. The chain links TRBV2 to TRBJ2-5; 9 bases match TRBD2. The CDR3 runs to 14 residues. V shed 7 bases and J 1 base; nucleotides not matched to a gene: 4. Germline V gives CDR1 SNHLY, CDR2 FYNNEI. The CDR3 loop reads CASMVAGVQETQYF. The CDR3 bases are TGTGCCAGCATGGTAGCGGGGGTCCAAGAGACCCAGTACTTC. Full variable domain (missing parts from reference TRBV2 and TRBJ2-5): EPEVTQTPSHQVTQMGQEVILRCVPISNHLYFYWYRQILGQKVEFLVSFYNNEISEKSEIFDDQFSVERPDGSNFTLKIRSTKLEDSAMYFCASMVAGVQETQYFGPGTRLLVL.

This sequence joins TRBV5-1 and TRBJ2-2; no clear D. The CDR3 length is 15 residues. From germline, CDR1 is SGHRS and CDR2 YFSETQ. The V end was cut by 0 bases, the J end by 6 bases, with 12 bases between. Written as DNA, the CDR3 is TGCGCCAGCAGCTTGGTCGGTTCTCAGGCCGGGGAGCTGTTTTTT. Protein sequence: CASSLVGSQAGELFF. Full variable domain (outside the CDR3, taken from reference TRBV5-1 and TRBJ2-2): KAGVTQTPRYLIKTRGQQVTLSCSPISGHRSVSWYQQTPGQGLQFLFEYFSETQRNKGNFPGRFSGRQFSNSRSEMNVSTLELGDSALYLCASSLVGSQAGELFFGEGSRLTVL.

Only a few counts were recorded for this clone. The V call is TRBV12-3 or TRBV12-4, the J call TRBJ2-3; D is unclear. The CDR3 is 12 amino acids. With 6 bases removed from V and 8 bases from J, the gap between germline ends came to 12 bases. The CDR3 DNA sequence: TGTGCCAGCAGGCCTAGGGTTGGTACGCAGTATTTT. Protein product: CASRPRVGTQYF.

This clone was counted once. The gene calls are TRBV3-1 (or the pseudogene TRBV3-2) and TRBJ2-1; TRBD2 matches 14 bases. The junction had 8 bases not matched to a gene; V was cut back by 6 bases and J by 10 bases. This CDR3 is 15 amino acids long. CDR1 and CDR2 from the germline V gene are LGHDT and YNNKEL (reference sequence). The CDR3 coding sequence is TGTGCCAGCAGGTCGACTAGCGGGGGGGCCCGGGAGCAGTTCTTC. It is translated as CASRSTSGGAREQFF.

This chain uses TRBV3-1 (or the pseudogene TRBV3-2) with TRBJ2-2, with 12 bases matching TRBD1. CDR1 and CDR2 from the germline V gene are LGHDT and YNNKEL (reference sequence). CDR3 length equals 18 residues. The junction had 8 bases not matched to a gene; V was cut back by 3 bases and J by 3 bases. The CDR3 loop is CASSQTSGQGAHTGELFF. The CDR3 region has the DNA TGTGCCAGCAGCCAGACCTCGGGACAGGGGGCGCACACCGGGGAGCTGTTTTTT.

The chain combines TRBV9 with TRBJ2-3, with a tentative D call TRBD2 (6 bases). Trimming shortened V by 2 bases and J by 13 bases, and 14 bases separated the two germline ends. This CDR3 is 12 amino acids long. Germline V gene data show CDR1 as SGDLS and CDR2 as YYNGEE. DNA for the CDR3: TGTGCCAGCAGCGTCCGGGGGTCAAAAAAGTATTTT. This encodes CASSVRGSKKYF.

The table lists this clone with a few counts. The chain is built from TRBV5-4 and TRBJ1-3; D ambiguous. The CDR3 is 12 amino acids. Deletions cut 3 bases from V and 4 bases from J, with 5 bases between. The V gene's germline CDR1 is SGHNT and CDR2 YYREEE (reference sequence). The CDR3 is CASSSGGNTIYF. CDR3 nucleotide sequence: TGTGCCAGCAGCTCGGGGGGAAACACCATATATTTT.

The CDR3 DNA sequence: TGCGCCAGCAGTGACAAAAGACTCGGGCATTTGAACACTGAAGCTTTCTTT. Its protein product is CASSDKRLGHLNTEAFF. The chain has TRBV10-1 and TRBJ1-1, with no clear D. This CDR3 has 17 residues. V lost 3 bases and J lost 0, with 17 bases in between. Germline V gene sequence: CDR1 WNHNN, CDR2 SYGVQD (reference sequence).

The CDR3 coding sequence is TGTGCCAGCAGACAGGCAAGCCTTGGACAGGGCGGACCAGATACGCAGTATTTT. This gives the protein CASRQASLGQGGPDTQYF. The gene calls are TRBV7-8 and TRBJ2-3, with 8 bases lining up with TRBD1. CDR1 is SGHVS and CDR2 is FQNEAQ in the germline V gene. The CDR3 is made up of 18 amino acids. V lost 6 bases, J lost 4 bases, and 18 bases stayed unmatched.

The rearrangement joins TRBV28 to TRBJ2-5; 9 bases align to TRBD2. Germline values: CDR1 MDHEN, CDR2 SYDVKM. The CDR3 consists of 15 residues. The J segment lost 1 base and the V segment lost 5 bases, leaving 5 bases of the junction unmatched. The CDR3: CASSAGGTLQETQYF. CDR3 nucleotides: TGTGCCAGCAGTGCGGGGGGGACCCTCCAAGAGACCCAGTACTTC.

The rearrangement links TRBV6-5 to TRBJ1-3; TRBD1 is a possible D gene (5 bases). V gave up 3 bases and J gave up 2 bases, with 8 bases separating them. This CDR3 contains 14 residues. Germline CDR1 is MNHEY and CDR2 is SVGAGI. CDR3 sequence: CASSYGATGNTIYF. The CDR3 DNA reads as TGTGCCAGCAGTTATGGGGCGACTGGAAACACCATATATTTT.

This clone came up once. The chain uses TRBV5-6 and TRBJ1-2; D is unresolved. This CDR3 region has 14 residues. Germline V gene lookup returns CDR1 SGHDT and CDR2 YYEEEE. Trimming shortened V by 0 bases and J by 4 bases, and 10 bases separated the two germline ends. The CDR3 bases are TGTGCCAGCAGCTTGGGGTCTGCCGCCTATGGCTACACCTTC. This codes for CASSLGSAAYGYTF.

J is TRBJ1-1 and V is TRBV3-1 (or the pseudogene TRBV3-2), with D possibly matching TRBD1 (5 bases). V dropped 5 bases and J dropped 4 bases, with 14 bases sitting between them. Germline assignment: CDR1 LGHDT and CDR2 YNNKEL (reference sequence). The CDR3 spans 14 residues. The CDR3 DNA is TGTGCCAGCAGCTTCACGAGGGGTCCCACTGAAGCTTTCTTT. Its translation: CASSFTRGPTEAFF.

The chain has TRBV30 and TRBJ1-3; D not certain. Trimming left V 7 bases short and J 4 bases short, with 8 bases between. This CDR3 comprises 11 residues. Looked up from germline, CDR1 is GTSNPN and CDR2 is SVGIG (reference sequence). The CDR3 is CAYSGGNTIYF. The CDR3, as DNA: TGTGCCTATAGTGGGGGAAACACCATATATTTT.

V is TRBV7-8 and J is TRBJ2-7; 11 bases are shared with TRBD2. Germline V CDR1 and CDR2: SGHVS, FQNEAQ. Trimming at V came to 5 bases and at J to 3 bases, leaving 6 bases not matched to a gene. The CDR3 loop spans 15 amino acids. The CDR3 region is CASSEGLAGNYEQYV. CDR3 bases: TGTGCCAGCAGCGAAGGACTAGCGGGCAACTACGAGCAGTACGTC.

CDR3 protein: CASRRSPAQGADEAFF. In nucleotides, the CDR3 is TGTGCCAGCAGGCGATCCCCCGCACAGGGGGCCGATGAAGCTTTCTTT. V gene TRBV6-6 combines with J gene TRBJ1-1, with TRBD1 identical over 9 bases. Germline V gene data show CDR1 as MNHNY and CDR2 as SVGAGI (reference sequence). The junction had 15 bases not matched to a gene; V was cut back by 6 bases and J by 7 bases. This CDR3 has 16 residues.

This rearrangement joins TRBV7-9 to TRBJ2-5; no definite D call. Germline V gives CDR1 SEHNR, CDR2 FQNEAQ (reference sequence). The CDR3 has 16 residues. Trimming removed 5 bases from V and 0 bases from J, with 16 bases in between. The CDR3 sequence is CASSRPRNRNQETQYF. CDR3 bases: TGTGCCAGCAGCCGACCCCGGAACCGTAACCAAGAGACCCAGTACTTC.

This rearrangement joins TRBV6-2 or TRBV6-3 to TRBJ2-1; 12 nucleotides line up with TRBD2. Unmatched junction bases numbered 11, after V lost 5 bases and J lost 9 bases. The V gene's germline CDR1 is MNHEY and CDR2 SVGEGT. This CDR3 is 16 amino acids long. CDR3 bases: TGTGCCAGCAGTCACGGTCTAGCGGGGGGGCAGCTTGAGCAGTTCTTC. It yields the protein CASSHGLAGGQLEQFF.

This chain uses TRBV19 with TRBJ1-2; tentatively, D is TRBD1 (5 bases). The germline V and J ends were trimmed by 7 bases and 4 bases, with 19 bases remaining between them. The CDR3 sequence is 15 residues long. Germline V CDR1 and CDR2: LNHDA, SQIVND (reference sequence). CDR3 in DNA: TGTGCCAGTAACTTTAACCGGGACCCCTCCTATGGCTACACCTTC. Protein sequence: CASNFNRDPSYGYTF. The variable domain in full, completed from reference TRBV19 and TRBJ1-2, reads DGGITQSPKYLFRKEGQNVTLSCEQNLNHDAMYWYRQDPGQGLRLIYYSQIVNDFQKGDIAEGYSVSREKKESFPLTVTSAQKNPTAFYLCASNFNRDPSYGYTFGSGTRLTVV.

V is TRBV11-2 and J is TRBJ2-1; 8 positions match TRBD1. The CDR3 consists of 15 residues. Germline CDR1 and CDR2: SGHAT and FQNNGV. Trimming cost V 6 bases and J 6 bases; bases outside gene matches: 10. The CDR3 DNA reads as TGTGCCAGCAGGCCCGGGACAGGCGTCCTCAATGAGCAGTTCTTC. Translated: CASRPGTGVLNEQFF.

The V call is TRBV6-1, the J call TRBJ1-5; perhaps TRBD1 as D (5 bases). The CDR3 runs 14 residues. Trimming shortened V by 3 bases and J by 1 base, and 7 bases separated the two germline ends. Germline assignment: CDR1 MNHNS and CDR2 SASEGT. The CDR3 spells CASSEAGSNQPQHF. The DNA of the CDR3 is TGTGCCAGCAGTGAGGCAGGGAGCAATCAGCCCCAGCATTTT.

This clone was recorded a few times. The chain is built from TRBV5-1 and TRBJ1-5, with a tentative D call TRBD1 (5 bases). Germline loops: CDR1 SGHRS, CDR2 YFSETQ. There are 14 residues in the CDR3. The germline V and J ends were trimmed by 5 bases and 0 bases, with 9 bases remaining between them. For the CDR3, the DNA is TGCGCCAGCAGACGGGACCTTAGCAATCAGCCCCAGCATTTT. This gives the protein CASRRDLSNQPQHF.

The chain uses TRBV2 and TRBJ1-4; D gene ambiguous. The CDR3 contains 14 residues. Germline loops: CDR1 SNHLY, CDR2 FYNNEI. Trimming removed 3 bases at V and 0 bases at J, with 5 bases between. CDR3 coding DNA: TGTGCCAGCAGTGAGAGTGCAACTAATGAAAAACTGTTTTTT. As protein: CASSESATNEKLFF.

J is TRBJ1-1 and V is TRBV10-3; possibly TRBD1 for D (6 bases). CDR3 length: 12 residues. The ends were cut back, 9 bases at V and 1 base at J, with 9 bases in the middle. Germline V lookup: CDR1 ENHRY, CDR2 SYGVKD. The CDR3 bases are TGTGCCATTGGACAGACGAACACTGAAGCTTTCTTT. It is translated as CAIGQTNTEAFF.

The chain is built from TRBV3-1 (or the pseudogene TRBV3-2) and TRBJ1-2; possible D gene TRBD1, 5 bases. This CDR3 comprises 15 residues. Germline CDR1 is LGHDT and CDR2 is YNNKEL (reference sequence). V was shortened by 3 bases and J by 1 base, with 12 bases between the two germline ends. CDR3 amino acids: CASSHTSGLNYGYTF. CDR3 nucleotides: TGTGCCAGCAGCCATACGTCGGGGCTTAACTATGGCTACACCTTC.

The V and J genes are TRBV6-5 and TRBJ1-4; D is possibly TRBD1 (6 bases). This CDR3 is 15 amino acids long. V dropped 2 bases and J dropped 7 bases, with 14 bases sitting between them. Germline-derived CDR1 and CDR2 are MNHEY and SVGAGI. CDR3 amino acids: CASSYDGGPGEKLFF. CDR3 DNA sequence: TGTGCCAGCAGTTACGATGGGGGGCCGGGTGAAAAACTGTTTTTT.

The chain recombines TRBV6-5 with TRBJ2-2; TRBD1 might be the D (6 bases). Germline V CDR1 and CDR2: MNHEY, SVGAGI. This CDR3 contains 13 residues. V lost 8 bases and J lost 1, with 8 bases in between. CDR3 nucleotide sequence: TGTGCCAGCCTGACAGGGAACACCGGGGAGCTGTTTTTT. The encoded protein is CASLTGNTGELFF.

The chain is built from TRBV28 and TRBJ1-2; D is ambiguous. This CDR3 contains 15 residues. Trimming cost V 2 bases and J 6 bases, with 16 bases left between them. Per germline, CDR1 MDHEN and CDR2 SYDVKM. The CDR3 loop is CASSLEPAAPDGYTF. The CDR3 DNA reads as TGTGCCAGCAGTTTAGAGCCAGCGGCCCCGGATGGCTACACCTTC.

V gene TRBV10-3 combines with J gene TRBJ1-5; tentative D call: TRBD1 (5 bases). The CDR3 has 11 amino acids. Looked up from germline, CDR1 is ENHRY and CDR2 is SYGVKD. Deletions cut 11 bases from V and 12 bases from J, with 17 bases between. The CDR3 protein is CAAGTPPVQHF. CDR3 sequence (DNA): TGTGCCGCCGGGACCCCGCCCGTCCAGCATTTT.

This clone has just a few counts. The V gene is TRBV27, the J gene TRBJ1-6; D uncertain. Germline CDR1 reads MNHEY; CDR2 reads SMNVEV (reference sequence). The CDR3 is 12 residues long. Trimming took off 8 bases at V and 3 bases at J, with 5 bases between the two ends. As DNA, the CDR3 is TGTGCCAGCGGCGACTATAATTCACCCCTCCACTTT. It is translated as CASGDYNSPLHF.